This T cell receptor beta chain stems from a study of shared clonotypes between healthy human individuals. General study points: Clonotypes shared by all four sorted-subset donors had higher generation probabilities than non-shared clonotypes. The small donor group covered limited genetic and exposure diversity.

This CDR3 has 14 residues. V dropped 5 bases and J dropped 7 bases, with 12 bases sitting between them. The germline gives CDR1 MNHNS, CDR2 SASEGT. Measured with immunoSEQ multiplex PCR; TCRdb has only the in-frame clones, and not every one. The sample shows some 2 million clones, roughly 94% of them seen only once. On this clone: The antigen remains undetermined.

This chain links TRBV6-1 with TRBJ1-6; tentative D call: TRBD1 (6 bases). The sequencing input was naive CD4+ T cells sorted from blood. Subset denoted: CD45RA+ positively selected. The origin of this receptor is a man between 18 and 35 years old in good health. CDR3 sequence reads: CASSPRTENSPLHF. The CDR3 region has the DNA TGTGCCAGCAGTCCCCGGACAGAGAATTCACCCCTCCACTTT.